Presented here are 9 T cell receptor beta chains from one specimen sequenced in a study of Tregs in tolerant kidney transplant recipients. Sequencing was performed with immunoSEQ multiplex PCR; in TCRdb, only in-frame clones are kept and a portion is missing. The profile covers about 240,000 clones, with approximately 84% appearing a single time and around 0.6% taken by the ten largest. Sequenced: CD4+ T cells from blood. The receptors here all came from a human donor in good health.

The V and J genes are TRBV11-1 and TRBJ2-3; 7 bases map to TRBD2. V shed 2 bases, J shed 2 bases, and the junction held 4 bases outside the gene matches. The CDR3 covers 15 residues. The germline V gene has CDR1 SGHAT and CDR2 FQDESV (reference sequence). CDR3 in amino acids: CASSLLGGATDTQYF. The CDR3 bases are TGTGCCAGCAGCTTATTGGGAGGGGCCACAGATACGCAGTATTTT.

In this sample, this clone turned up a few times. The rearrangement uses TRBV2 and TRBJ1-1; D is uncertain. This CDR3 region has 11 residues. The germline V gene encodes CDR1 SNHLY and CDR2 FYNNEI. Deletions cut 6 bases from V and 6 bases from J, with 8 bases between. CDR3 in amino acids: CASRVAPEAFF. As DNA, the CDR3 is TGTGCCAGCAGGGTGGCCCCTGAAGCTTTCTTT.

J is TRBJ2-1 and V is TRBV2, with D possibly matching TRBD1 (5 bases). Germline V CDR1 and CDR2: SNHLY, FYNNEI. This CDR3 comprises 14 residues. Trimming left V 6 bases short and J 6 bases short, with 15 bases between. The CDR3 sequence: CASSETRVGNEQFF. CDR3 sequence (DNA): TGTGCCAGCAGCGAAACCAGGGTGGGCAATGAGCAGTTCTTC.

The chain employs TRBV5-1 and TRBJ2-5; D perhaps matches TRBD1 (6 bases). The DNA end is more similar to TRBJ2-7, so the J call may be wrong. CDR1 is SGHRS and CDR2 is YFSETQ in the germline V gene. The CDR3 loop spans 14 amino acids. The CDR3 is CASSLAQGQREQYF. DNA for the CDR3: TGCGCCAGCAGCTTGGCACAGGGCCAACGCGAGCAGTACTTC.

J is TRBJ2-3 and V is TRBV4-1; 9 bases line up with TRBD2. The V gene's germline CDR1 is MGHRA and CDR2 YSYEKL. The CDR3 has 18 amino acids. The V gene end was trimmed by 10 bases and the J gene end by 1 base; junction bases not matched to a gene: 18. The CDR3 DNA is TGCGCCACCACACCTGGCGGGAGGGTAGTCTTGGGCACAGATACGCAGTATTTT. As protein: CATTPGGRVVLGTDTQYF.

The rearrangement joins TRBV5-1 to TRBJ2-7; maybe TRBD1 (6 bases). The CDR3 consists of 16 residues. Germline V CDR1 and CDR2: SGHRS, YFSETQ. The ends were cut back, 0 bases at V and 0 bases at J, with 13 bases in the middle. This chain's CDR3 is CASSLALQGASYEQYF. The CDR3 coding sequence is TGCGCCAGCAGCTTGGCCCTACAGGGCGCCTCCTACGAGCAGTACTTC.

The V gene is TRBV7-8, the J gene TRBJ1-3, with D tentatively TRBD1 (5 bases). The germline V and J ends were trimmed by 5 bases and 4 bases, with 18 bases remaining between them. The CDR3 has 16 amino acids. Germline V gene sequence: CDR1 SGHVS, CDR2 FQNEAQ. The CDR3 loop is CASSPTGLRQGNTIYF. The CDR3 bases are TGTGCCAGCAGCCCAACGGGACTCCGGCAGGGAAACACCATATATTTT.

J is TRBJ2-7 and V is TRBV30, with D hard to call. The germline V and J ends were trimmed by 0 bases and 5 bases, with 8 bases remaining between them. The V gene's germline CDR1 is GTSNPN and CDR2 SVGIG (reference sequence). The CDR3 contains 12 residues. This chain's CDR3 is CAWSVWANEQYF. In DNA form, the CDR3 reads TGTGCCTGGAGTGTATGGGCGAACGAGCAGTACTTC. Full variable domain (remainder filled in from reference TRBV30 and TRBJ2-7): SQTIHQWPATLVQPVGSPLSLECTVEGTSNPNLYWYRQAAGRGLQLLFYSVGIGQISSEVPQNLSASRPQDRQFILSSKKLLLSDSGFYLCAWSVWANEQYFGPGTRLTVT.

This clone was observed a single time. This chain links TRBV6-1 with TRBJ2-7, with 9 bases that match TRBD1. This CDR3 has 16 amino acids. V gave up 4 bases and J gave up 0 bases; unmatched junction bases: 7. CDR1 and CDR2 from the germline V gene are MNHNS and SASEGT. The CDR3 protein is CASSVGQGYPSYEQYF. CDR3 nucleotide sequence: TGTGCCAGCAGTGTAGGACAGGGGTATCCCTCCTACGAGCAGTACTTC.